Included here is one TCR beta chain sequence, with context. These data originate in a study of patients and donors after allogeneic stem cell transplantation. One entry per CDR3 protein, called by TCRdb with MiXCR from the RT-PCR reads. The table shows roughly 960,000 distinct CDR3 sequences, with approximately 18% occurring only once. CDR3 length: 11 residues. J gave up 3 bases and V 7 bases, and 2 bases lay outside the gene matches. Germline CDR1 reads DFQATT; CDR2 reads SNEGSKA (reference sequence). Material: blood, either unsorted or a sorted T cell fraction (not recorded which). The sequence derives from a human donor who was either an allogeneic HSCT recipient or a stem cell or donor lymphocyte infusion donor (not recorded which). It is not recorded whose cells these are; they may come from a transplant donor. The V and J genes are TRBV20-1 and TRBJ2-5, with 7 bases matching TRBD2. The CDR3 nucleotides read TGCAGTGGGGGGGGTAAAGAGACCCAGTACTTC. The encoded protein is CSGGGKETQYF.